This is a list of T cell receptor beta chains from one sample in a study of synovial regulatory T cells in juvenile arthritis. Produced via immunoSEQ multiplex PCR; TCRdb's table is partial and in-frame only. The listing records about 10,000 clones. Sequencing was performed on Treg cells from blood. The source of these receptors is a donor between 2 and 35 years old with juvenile idiopathic arthritis. CDR3s include the opening cysteine and the closing phenylalanine or tryptophan.

J	V	CDR3
TRBJ1-1	TRBV6-1	CASRGQSEAFF
TRBJ2-7	TRBV5-6	CASSFKNTGSYEQYF
TRBJ1-3	TRBV11-2	CASSFSWGDSGNTIYF
TRBJ1-2	TRBV4-1	CASSQVSSAYGYTF
TRBJ1-2	TRBV11-2	CASSLGKGRLRDYGYTF
TRBJ2-7	TRBV6-1	CASSVPPSGRPYEQYF
TRBJ1-2	TRBV20-1	CSASRGSGYTF
TRBJ1-2	TRBV12-5	CASGHRDRAYGYTF
TRBJ2-7	TRBV7-2	CASSLSPVPYEQYF
TRBJ2-1	TRBV19	CASSPGTSRPNEQFF
TRBJ1-1	TRBV12-5	CASGLGDQGLLTEAFF
TRBJ1-1	TRBV4-1	CASSQDPGNTEAFF
TRBJ2-3	TRBV2	CASSELATSTDTQYF
TRBJ1-2	TRBV19	CASSTGQGHYGYTF
TRBJ1-4	TRBV7-8	CASSELQGSTNEKLFF
TRBJ2-4	TRBV6-1	CASSDGTSGSYIQYF
TRBJ2-2	TRBV19	CAAKGGEYTGELFF
TRBJ1-5	TRBV7-8	CASSKTRTVAYRNQPQHF
TRBJ2-7	TRBV7-8	CASSLVGLAGVEQYF
TRBJ2-3	TRBV7-2	CASSLGREGDTQYF
TRBJ1-2	TRBV6-1	CASRRRDREGYTF
TRBJ1-1	TRBV10-3	CAISFQLLNTEAFF
TRBJ2-3	TRBV12-5	CASGPTRTSGIFTDTQYF
TRBJ1-2	TRBV5-4	CASSKDSIGSGYTF
TRBJ1-5	TRBV4-1	CASSQDQLHGRPQHF
TRBJ1-2	TRBV6-1	CASSVTGLDYGYTF
TRBJ1-4	TRBV5-6	CASSQRNQEKLFF
TRBJ2-7	TRBV11-2	CASSLIASGSPVYEQYF
TRBJ2-7	TRBV18	CASSPRKASYEQYF
TRBJ1-5	TRBV5-6	CASSGRSEGGNQPQHF
TRBJ1-1	TRBV5-6	CASSFTPARFAEAFF
TRBJ1-5	TRBV6-1	CASSGQNQPQHF
TRBJ2-1	TRBV10-3	CAISRTLAGGTYNEQFF
TRBJ2-7	TRBV5-6	CASRPLGGYEQYF
TRBJ2-7	TRBV6-1	CASSEGSWGGEQYF
TRBJ2-1	TRBV19	CASTRGAGYNEQFF
TRBJ1-2	TRBV11-2	CASSLRDRVGYTF
TRBJ2-7	TRBV7-2	CASSGSSYEQYF
TRBJ2-5	TRBV18	CASGEGVQETQYF
TRBJ1-1	TRBV6-6	CASSRLGQINTEAFF